These 28 T cell receptor beta chains originate from one sample sequenced in a study of identical twins. TCRdb ran MiXCR on the 5' RACE reads and lists one entry per CDR3 protein. The profile shows 700,000 or so distinct CDR3 sequences, about 9.4% of them singletons. These data were likewise used in another study, on yellow fever vaccine responses in identical twins.

The sample was PBMCs. These receptors all stem from a woman aged 18-29 years in good health.

This clonotype showed up many times. The chain couples TRBV6-6 to TRBJ2-5, with D perhaps assigned TRBD1 or TRBD2 (5 bases each). The V gene lost 2 bases and the J gene lost 10 bases, with 11 bases spanning the gap. CDR3 length: 12 amino acids. The germline V gene encodes CDR1 MNHNY and CDR2 SVGAGI (reference sequence). CDR3 loop: CASSYGGAGQYF. Here the CDR3 DNA reads TGTGCCAGCAGTTACGGTGGGGCGGGCCAGTACTTC.

This clonotype occurred a few times. The chain employs TRBV10-3 and TRBJ2-7; perhaps TRBD1 as D (6 bases). Germline CDR1 ENHRY, CDR2 SYGVKD. V lost 2 bases to trimming and J lost 6 bases, with 11 bases between them. This CDR3 has 13 amino acids. CDR3 protein: CAISETGLREQYF. CDR3 in DNA: TGTGCCATCAGTGAGACAGGGCTTCGCGAGCAGTACTTC.

This clonotype has more than one count but fewer than ten. The chain carries TRBV7-9 and TRBJ1-1, with D possibly TRBD1 on 6 matching bases. Trimming took off 5 bases at V and 1 base at J, with 11 bases between the two ends. The CDR3 covers 14 residues. Germline V gene sequence: CDR1 SEHNR, CDR2 FQNEAQ (reference sequence). The CDR3 region is CASSPDRRNTEAFF. In nucleotides, the CDR3 is TGTGCCAGCAGCCCCGACAGGAGGAACACTGAAGCTTTCTTT.

This clonotype has a count of ten or more. This chain connects TRBV6-1 to TRBJ2-7, with 7 bases fitting TRBD1. Trimming cost V 6 bases and J 2 bases; bases outside gene matches: 7. Germline CDR1 and CDR2: MNHNS and SASEGT. This CDR3 has 14 residues. The CDR3: CASSPSRGPYEQYF. In DNA form, the CDR3 reads TGTGCCAGCAGCCCTAGTAGGGGGCCCTACGAGCAGTACTTC.

This clonotype came up a few times. V gene TRBV20-1 combines with J gene TRBJ2-5; possible D gene TRBD1, 6 bases. Germline CDR1 reads DFQATT; CDR2 reads SNEGSKA (reference sequence). This CDR3 contains 14 residues. The CDR3 reads CSSPGALYQETQYF. In DNA, the CDR3 is TGCTCCAGCCCAGGGGCCCTTTACCAAGAGACCCAGTACTTC.

This clonotype has just a few counts. The CDR3 loop is CASSYLTSGGAGTNNEQFF. DNA of the CDR3: TGTGCCAGCAGTTACCTAACTAGCGGGGGGGCCGGAACAAACAATGAGCAGTTCTTC. This rearrangement joins TRBV6-5 to TRBJ2-1; the match to TRBD2 covers 13 bases. V shed 2 bases, J shed 5 bases, and the junction held 12 bases outside the gene matches. The CDR3 contains 19 residues. CDR1 MNHEY and CDR2 SVGAGI come from the germline V gene.

At least ten counts were recorded for this clonotype. V and J are TRBV7-9 and TRBJ2-3, with 7 bases that match TRBD1. The CDR3 covers 16 residues. V shed 4 bases, J shed 0 bases, and the junction held 7 bases outside the gene matches. The germline V gene encodes CDR1 SEHNR and CDR2 FQNEAQ (reference sequence). DNA for the CDR3: TGTGCCAGCAGCTCTAAAGGGACAGTTAGCACAGATACGCAGTATTTT. Its protein product is CASSSKGTVSTDTQYF. Drawing the rest from reference TRBV7-9 and TRBJ2-3, the complete variable domain is DTGVSQNPRHKITKRGQNVTFRCDPISEHNRLYWYRQTLGQGPEFLTYFQNEAQLEKSRLLSDRFSAERPKGSFSTLEIQRTEQGDSAMYLCASSSKGTVSTDTQYFGPGTRLTVL.

The chain couples TRBV2 to TRBJ2-4; D may be TRBD2 (6 bases). The CDR3 length is 16 residues. Between the trimmed V and J ends, which lost 7 bases and 2 bases, there was a span of 18 bases. CDR1 is SNHLY and CDR2 is FYNNEI in the germline V gene. This CDR3 is CASNMAIGGSKNIQYF. The DNA for the CDR3 is TGTGCCAGCAATATGGCCATCGGAGGGTCCAAAAACATTCAGTACTTC.

This clonotype occurred many times. CDR3 coding DNA: TGTGCCAGCACCGAAAACAGGGGGCTGCAGTACTTC. Its protein product is CASTENRGLQYF. The V gene is TRBV5-6, the J gene TRBJ2-7, with 9 bases identical to TRBD1. V trimming: 6 bases; J trimming: 9 bases; junction bases outside the gene matches: 7. This CDR3 contains 12 residues. Germline CDR1 SGHDT, CDR2 YYEEEE.

The V and J genes are TRBV28 and TRBJ2-2, with unresolved D. Per germline, CDR1 MDHEN and CDR2 SYDVKM. The V and J ends lost 11 bases and 4 bases respectively, with 11 bases between them. The CDR3 totals 12 residues. CDR3: CASKGVTGELFF. For the CDR3, the DNA is TGTGCCTCTAAAGGAGTCACCGGGGAGCTGTTTTTT. The whole variable domain, remainder taken from reference TRBV28 and TRBJ2-2, is DVKVTQSSRYLVKRTGEKVFLECVQDMDHENMFWYRQDPGLGLRLIYFSYDVKMKEKGDIPEGYSVSREKKERFSLILESASTNQTSMYLCASKGVTGELFFGEGSRLTVL.

This chain uses TRBV5-1 with TRBJ2-4; possible D gene TRBD2, 6 bases. The CDR3 covers 14 residues. Germline V gene sequence: CDR1 SGHRS, CDR2 YFSETQ. Trimming removed 4 bases from V and 5 bases from J, with 13 bases in between. For the CDR3, the DNA is TGCGCCAGCAGCCCCTACCGACTAGAAAACATTCAGTACTTC. Its protein product is CASSPYRLENIQYF.

The CDR3 sequence is CASTLSGTGGHEQYF. CDR3 nucleotides: TGTGCCAGCACCCTATCCGGGACAGGGGGCCACGAGCAGTACTTC. The gene calls are TRBV7-2 and TRBJ2-7, with 12 nucleotides matching TRBD1. V shed 7 bases and J 5 bases; nucleotides not matched to a gene: 9. This CDR3 is 15 amino acids long. The germline V gene encodes CDR1 SGHTA and CDR2 FQGNSA.

The chain combines TRBV9 with TRBJ1-2, with 9 bases lining up with TRBD1. Germline-derived CDR1 and CDR2 are SGDLS and YYNGEE. J lost 4 bases, V lost 5 bases, and 6 bases had no gene match. CDR3 length equals 14 residues. CDR3: CASRPGQGSYGYTF. The CDR3 bases are TGTGCCAGCAGACCGGGACAGGGTAGCTATGGCTACACCTTC.

This clonotype was found many times. The chain combines TRBV12-3 or TRBV12-4 with TRBJ2-1; D could derive from TRBD1 or TRBD2 (5 bases each). The CDR3 is 14 amino acids. Trimming took off 0 bases at V and 4 bases at J, with 7 bases between the two ends. CDR3 protein: CASSLARGYNEQFF. CDR3 sequence (DNA): TGTGCCAGCAGTTTAGCGAGGGGTTACAATGAGCAGTTCTTC.

In its sample, this clonotype was seen many times. The rearrangement joins TRBV5-1 to TRBJ2-1, with unresolved D. CDR1 is SGHRS and CDR2 is YFSETQ in the germline V gene. The germline V and J ends were trimmed by 1 base and 8 bases, with 4 bases remaining between them. The CDR3 sequence is 11 residues long. For the CDR3, the DNA is TGCGCCAGCAGCTTGTCGTATGAGCAGTTCTTC. Protein sequence: CASSLSYEQFF.

This clonotype was observed at least ten times. V and J are TRBV5-1 and TRBJ1-1, with TRBD1 matching 9 bases. Germline V CDR1 and CDR2: SGHRS, YFSETQ. J gave up 1 base and V 5 bases, and 6 bases lay outside the gene matches. The CDR3 consists of 15 residues. The DNA for the CDR3 is TGCGCCAGCAGTTCCGGACAGGGGAGGAACACTGAAGCTTTCTTT. Translation: CASSSGQGRNTEAFF.

This clonotype occurred a few times. This sequence joins TRBV7-2 and TRBJ2-7; tentative D call: TRBD1 (6 bases). Germline CDR1 reads SGHTA; CDR2 reads FQGNSA. V lost 5 bases and J lost 1, with 15 bases in between. The CDR3 totals 15 residues. This CDR3 is CASSLQDQGSYEQYF. The CDR3 DNA follows: TGTGCCAGCAGCCTACAAGACCAGGGGTCCTACGAGCAGTACTTC. Looking up the rest from reference TRBV7-2 and TRBJ2-7 gives the full variable domain: GAGVSQSPSNKVTEKGKDVELRCDPISGHTALYWYRQSLGQGLEFLIYFQGNSAPDKSGLPSDRFSAERTGGSVSTLTIQRTQQEDSAVYLCASSLQDQGSYEQYFGPGTRLTVT.

This clonotype was observed many times. The chain joins TRBV4-2 to TRBJ2-1; 10 nucleotides line up with TRBD2. CDR1 and CDR2 from the germline V gene are LGHNA and YNFKEQ. The CDR3 spans 15 residues. The ends lost 8 bases at V and 5 bases at J; junction bases unmatched: 9. In DNA form, the CDR3 reads TGTGCCAGCCACAGTACCGGGACTAGCGACAATGAGCAGTTCTTC. This translates into CASHSTGTSDNEQFF.

The genes are TRBV7-2 and TRBJ2-1; 12 bases match TRBD2. The junction had 10 bases not matched to a gene; V was cut back by 5 bases and J by 8 bases. The CDR3 is made up of 16 amino acids. The germline CDR1 and CDR2 sequences are SGHTA and FQGNSA. The CDR3 nucleotides read TGTGCCAGCAGCCCCGCTAGCGGGAGGGCCGGCTATGAGCAGTTCTTC. The encoded protein is CASSPASGRAGYEQFF.

The V and J genes are TRBV30 and TRBJ2-3; 8 bases are shared with TRBD2. V trimming: 4 bases; J trimming: 2 bases; junction bases outside the gene matches: 8. CDR3 length equals 15 residues. Germline lookup yields CDR1 GTSNPN and CDR2 SVGIG (reference sequence). The CDR3: CAWTIWREDTDTQYF. The CDR3 DNA is TGTGCCTGGACTATTTGGCGGGAGGACACAGATACGCAGTATTTT.

The rearrangement links TRBV27 to TRBJ2-3; unclear D gene. The CDR3 has 15 residues. V was trimmed by 8 bases and J by 2 bases, leaving 17 bases between them. Germline CDR1 reads MNHEY; CDR2 reads SMNVEV (reference sequence). CDR3 sequence: CASGSIGEITDTQYF. The CDR3 DNA reads as TGTGCCAGCGGCTCTATAGGCGAGATCACAGATACGCAGTATTTT.

V usage is TRBV28 and J usage is TRBJ2-1, with TRBD2 matching 10 bases. Losses at the gene ends were 6 bases for V and 7 bases for J; bases not matched to a gene: 12. This CDR3 spans 16 amino acids. Germline CDR1 MDHEN, CDR2 SYDVKM. CDR3 residues: CASSNRLAGRGNEQFF. CDR3 in DNA: TGTGCCAGCAGCAACAGACTAGCGGGCCGCGGGAATGAGCAGTTCTTC.

This chain uses TRBV4-1 with TRBJ2-7; 8 bases are a match to TRBD2. The CDR3 is 14 amino acids. V was clipped by 3 bases and J by 6 bases; unmatched bases: 7. Germline V gene sequence: CDR1 MGHRA, CDR2 YSYEKL. As DNA, the CDR3 is TGCGCCAGCAGCCAGCGAGGGAGCGGGGGCGAGCAGTACTTC. Translated, it gives CASSQRGSGGEQYF.

This clonotype was detected only a few times. This chain links TRBV3-1 with TRBJ1-1; D remains ambiguous. Trimming cost V 0 bases and J 4 bases, with 12 bases left between them. The CDR3 spans 15 residues. CDR1 is LGHDT and CDR2 is YNNKEL in the germline V gene (reference sequence). In DNA form, the CDR3 reads TGTGCCAGCAGCCAAGATACGGGGATGGGCACTGAAGCTTTCTTT. Translation gives CASSQDTGMGTEAFF.

This clonotype was observed a few times. The chain carries TRBV27 and TRBJ1-6; possibly TRBD1 for D (5 bases). The V gene's germline CDR1 is MNHEY and CDR2 SMNVEV (reference sequence). The CDR3 consists of 14 residues. Trimming stripped 6 bases from V and 3 bases from J, with 9 bases between. Here the CDR3 reads CASSPGGYNSPLHF. CDR3 nucleotides: TGTGCCAGCAGCCCCGGGGGCTATAATTCACCCCTCCACTTT.

V and J are TRBV19 and TRBJ2-5; 8 nucleotides align to TRBD1. CDR3 length equals 15 residues. J gave up 0 bases and V 4 bases, and 4 bases lay outside the gene matches. From germline, CDR1 is LNHDA and CDR2 SQIVND (reference sequence). The CDR3 sequence: CASSKGTGHQETQYF. The CDR3 bases are TGTGCCAGTAGTAAAGGGACAGGCCACCAAGAGACCCAGTACTTC.

The V gene is TRBV20-1, the J gene TRBJ1-1, with D uncertain. V was trimmed by 1 base and J by 6 bases, leaving 12 bases between them. The CDR3 sequence is 13 residues long. Germline V CDR1 and CDR2: DFQATT, SNEGSKA (reference sequence). Here the CDR3 reads CSARGLRISEAFF. CDR3 DNA: TGCAGTGCTAGAGGGCTTCGGATATCTGAAGCTTTCTTT.

This clonotype was seen many times. This sequence joins TRBV6-5 and TRBJ1-5, with 7 bases aligning to TRBD1. CDR1 and CDR2 from the germline V gene are MNHEY and SVGAGI. V was clipped by 2 bases and J by 5 bases; unmatched bases: 3. The CDR3 loop spans 14 amino acids. CDR3 region: CASSYKGADQPQHF. The CDR3 DNA reads as TGTGCCAGCAGTTACAAGGGGGCAGATCAGCCCCAGCATTTT.